The present TCR beta chain was sequenced within a study of graft-versus-host responses after intestinal transplantation. Study as a whole: Recipients were given multivisceral, liver-intestinal, or isolated intestinal transplants. Each recipient received anti-thymocyte globulin induction, then tacrolimus and steroids for three to four years. Regarding the study as a whole: Individuals who had graft-donor T cell macrochimerism had allografts that showed high graft-versus-host to host-versus-graft clonal ratios. After transplant, early declines in HvG clones were associated with peak levels of circulating GvH clones.

Lymphocytes from graft epithelium and lamina propria were isolated. Of note for this clone: What it binds is not known.

Generated by immunoSEQ multiplex PCR, the TCRdb table keeps only in-frame clones and is missing some. Among about 7,600 clones listed, about 82% were seen once. J gave up 2 bases and V 6 bases, and 12 bases lay outside the gene matches. This CDR3 has 18 residues. Specimen: ileum tissue, collected about 130 days after transplant. The TCR sequence derives from a human patient who received an intestinal transplant, so some T cells may come from the graft donor. The V gene is TRBV23-1, the J gene TRBJ2-2, with TRBD1 matching 10 bases. TRBV23-1 is marked as an open reading frame, function uncertain. The CDR3 nucleotides are TGCGCCAGCAGCCCGGGACAGGGGTTCGGGTGTAACACCGGGGAGCTGTTTTTT. It encodes CASSPGQGFGCNTGELFF.